This T cell receptor (beta chain) was captured by sequencing in a study of T-cell reconstitution after alpha-beta-depleted transplantation in children. Regarding the study as a whole: From newly produced T cells came most of the T-cell counts and diversity one year after transplant. Surviving recipient T cells and thymic progenitors accounted for the high day-60 TCRbeta diversity observed in some patients. Expanded clones from the graft, numbering several hundred, reportedly supplied alpha-beta T cells about two months after transplant.

Researchers prepared the TCRbeta library using unique molecular identifiers, the study reports. TCRdb recomputed calls from the PCR reads with MiXCR, one row per CDR3 protein. The data show around 300,000 distinct CDR3 sequences, approximately 20% seen once. Of note for this clonotype: The antigen is not known.

This CDR3 contains 14 residues. With 3 bases removed from V and 5 bases from J, the gap between germline ends came to 10 bases. CDR1 is MNHEY and CDR2 is SMNVEV in the germline V gene (reference sequence). Here the sequenced sample was PBMCs, mostly from graft donor cells, taken 180 days after TCRalphabeta/CD19-depleted stem cell transplant. The chain has TRBV27 and TRBJ1-4, with D possibly being TRBD1 (5 bases). The source is a male patient aged 10 to 17 who had a stem cell transplant for acute lymphoblastic leukemia, so the T cells may come from the graft donor. CDR3 loop: CASSFSGRNEKLFF. CDR3 nucleotides: TGTGCCAGCAGTTTCTCAGGGAGGAATGAAAAACTGTTTTTT.